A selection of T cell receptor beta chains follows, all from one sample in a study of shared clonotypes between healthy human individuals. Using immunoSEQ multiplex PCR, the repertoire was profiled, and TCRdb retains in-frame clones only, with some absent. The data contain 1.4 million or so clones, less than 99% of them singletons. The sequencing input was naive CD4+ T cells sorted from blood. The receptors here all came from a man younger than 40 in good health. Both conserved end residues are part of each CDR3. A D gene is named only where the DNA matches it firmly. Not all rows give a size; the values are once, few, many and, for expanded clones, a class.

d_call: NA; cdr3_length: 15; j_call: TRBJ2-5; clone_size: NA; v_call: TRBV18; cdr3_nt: TGTGCCAGCTCGGCGCGTCCTGACCGACAAGAGACCCAGTACTTC; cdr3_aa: CASSARPDRQETQYF
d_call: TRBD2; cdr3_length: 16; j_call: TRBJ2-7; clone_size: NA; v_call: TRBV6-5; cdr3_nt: TGTGCCAGCAGTTTACGACTAGCGGGAAGCCAGGGGGAGCAGTACTTC; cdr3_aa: CASSLRLAGSQGEQYF
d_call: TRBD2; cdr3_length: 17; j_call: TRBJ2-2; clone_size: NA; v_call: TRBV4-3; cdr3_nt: TGCGCCAGCAGCCAAGCCCACGGGACTAGATTGGCCGGGGAGCTGTTTTTT; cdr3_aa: CASSQAHGTRLAGELFF
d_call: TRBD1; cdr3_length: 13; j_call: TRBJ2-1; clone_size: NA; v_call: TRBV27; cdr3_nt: TGTGCCAACCGAGGACAGGGAAACAATGAGCAGTTCTTC; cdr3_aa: CANRGQGNNEQFF
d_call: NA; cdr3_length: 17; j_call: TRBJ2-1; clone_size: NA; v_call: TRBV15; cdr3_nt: TGTGCCACCAGCAGAGATCTGGGGGGAGTCCCCATAGAAGAGCAGTTCTTC; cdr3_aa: CATSRDLGGVPIEEQFF
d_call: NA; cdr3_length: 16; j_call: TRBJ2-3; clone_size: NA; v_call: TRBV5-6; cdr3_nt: TGTGCCAGCAGCTTGGTAGACCCAGCTAGCACAGATACGCAGTATTTT; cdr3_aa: CASSLVDPASTDTQYF
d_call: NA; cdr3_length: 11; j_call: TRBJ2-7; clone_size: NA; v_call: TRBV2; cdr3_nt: TGTGCCAGCAGCCCTCTCTACGAGCAGTACTTC; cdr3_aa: CASSPLYEQYF
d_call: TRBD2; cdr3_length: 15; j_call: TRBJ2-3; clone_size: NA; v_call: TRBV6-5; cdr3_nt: TGTGCCAGCAGTTACGACGGCGGGAGGGCAGATACGCAGTATTTT; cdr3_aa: CASSYDGGRADTQYF
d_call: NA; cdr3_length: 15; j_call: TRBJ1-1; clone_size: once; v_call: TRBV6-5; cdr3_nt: TGTGCCAGCAGTTACCGCCCAACTGGTCACACTGAAGCTTTCTTT; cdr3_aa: CASSYRPTGHTEAFF
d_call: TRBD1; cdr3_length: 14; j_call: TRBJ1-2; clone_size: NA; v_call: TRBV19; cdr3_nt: TGTGCCAGTAGTAAATCCGGGACAGGGGATGGCTACACCTTC; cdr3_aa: CASSKSGTGDGYTF
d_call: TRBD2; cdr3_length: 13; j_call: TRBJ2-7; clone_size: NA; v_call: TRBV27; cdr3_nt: TGTGCCAGCAAAAGCGGGAGGTCCTACGAGCAGTACTTC; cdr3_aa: CASKSGRSYEQYF
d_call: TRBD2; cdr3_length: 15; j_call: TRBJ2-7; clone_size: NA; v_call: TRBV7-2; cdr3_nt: TGTGCCAGCAGCTCAGGACTAGCGGGACCATACGAGCAGTACTTC; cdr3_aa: CASSSGLAGPYEQYF
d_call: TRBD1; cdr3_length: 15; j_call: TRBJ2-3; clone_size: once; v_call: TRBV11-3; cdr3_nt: TGTGCCAGCAGCCCCGGACAGGGGGTGGAAGATACGCAGTATTTT; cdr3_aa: CASSPGQGVEDTQYF
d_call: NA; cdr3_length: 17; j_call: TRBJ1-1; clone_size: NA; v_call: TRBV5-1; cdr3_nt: TGCGCCAGCAGCTTTCTCGTCCGCGACAGACCGAACACTGAAGCTTTCTTT; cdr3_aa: CASSFLVRDRPNTEAFF
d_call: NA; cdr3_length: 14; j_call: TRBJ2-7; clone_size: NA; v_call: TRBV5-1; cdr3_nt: TGCGCCAGCAGCACCCTATCCGGGGCCTACGAGCAGTACTTC; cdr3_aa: CASSTLSGAYEQYF
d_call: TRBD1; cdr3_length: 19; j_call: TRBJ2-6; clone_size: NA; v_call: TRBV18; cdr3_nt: TGTGCCAGCTCACCACCGGACAGGGGGCTTGTTCCTGGGGCCAACGTCCTGACTTTC; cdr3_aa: CASSPPDRGLVPGANVLTF
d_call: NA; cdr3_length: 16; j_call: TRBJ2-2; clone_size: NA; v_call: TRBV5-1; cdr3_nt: TGCGCCAGCAGCTTGGTTTCCGGGATCGCCACCGGGGAGCTGTTTTTT; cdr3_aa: CASSLVSGIATGELFF